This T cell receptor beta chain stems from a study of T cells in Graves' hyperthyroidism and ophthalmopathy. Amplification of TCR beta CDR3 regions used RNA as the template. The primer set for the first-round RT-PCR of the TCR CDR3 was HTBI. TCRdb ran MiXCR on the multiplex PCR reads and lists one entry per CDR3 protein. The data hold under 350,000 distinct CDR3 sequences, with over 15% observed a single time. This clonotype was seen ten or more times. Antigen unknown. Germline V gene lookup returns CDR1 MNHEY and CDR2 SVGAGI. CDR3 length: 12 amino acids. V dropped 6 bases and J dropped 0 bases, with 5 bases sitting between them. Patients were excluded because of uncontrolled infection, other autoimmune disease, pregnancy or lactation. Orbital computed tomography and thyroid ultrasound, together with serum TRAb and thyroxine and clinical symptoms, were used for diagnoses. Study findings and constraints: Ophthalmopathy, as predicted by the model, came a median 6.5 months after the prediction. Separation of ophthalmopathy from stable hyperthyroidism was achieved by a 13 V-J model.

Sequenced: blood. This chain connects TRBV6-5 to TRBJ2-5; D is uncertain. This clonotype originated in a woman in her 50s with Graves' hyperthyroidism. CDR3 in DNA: TGTGCCAGCAGGGGATACCAAGAGACCCAGTACTTC. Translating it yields CASRGYQETQYF.